Only a few counts were recorded for the clone carrying this T cell receptor (beta chain). The data derive from a study of T-cell memory formation after mild COVID-19. Germline CDR1 reads SGHRS; CDR2 reads YFSETQ. V lost 4 bases, J lost 5 bases, and 15 bases lay in between. There are 14 residues in the CDR3. After 5'RACE with constant-segment primers, TCR alpha and TCR beta cDNA libraries carrying sample barcodes and UMIs were obtained. One entry per CDR3 protein, called by TCRdb with MiXCR from the 5' RACE reads. The sample lists approximately 300,000 distinct CDR3 sequences; around a sixth were seen once.

This receptor was obtained from a man between 18 and 35 years old who had mild COVID-19 (a few samples of this study predate the infection). Cell type and time point are not known. V gene TRBV5-1 combines with J gene TRBJ1-1; the D gene is possibly TRBD1 (5 bases). Material: PBMCs or a T cell subset sorted from them (not recorded which). CDR3 sequence (DNA): TGCGCCAGCAGCCCGATCGGGGCGAGGACTGAAGCTTTCTTT. It specifies CASSPIGARTEAFF.